These 5 T cell receptor beta chains were all obtained from the same sample, sequenced in a study of blood T cells in healthy people across ages. For the second PCR, which ran for about 7 to 11 cycles, a sample-barcoded 5' primer and a J-beta primer mix were used. TCRdb reprocessed the 5' RACE reads via MiXCR and lists one record per CDR3 protein. The sample yields roughly 1.6 million distinct CDR3 sequences, around 35% seen once. Sample: blood. The receptor source for this set is a woman aged 25 to 39 in good health.

As concerns this clonotype: The junction departs from the called germline gene at one end, perhaps through a read error. The chain couples TRBV3-1 to TRBJ1-4, with 7 bases aligning to TRBD1. Germline V lookup: CDR1 LGHDT, CDR2 YNNKEL (reference sequence). The CDR3 has 15 amino acids. In nucleotides, the CDR3 is TGTGCCAGCAACCAAGCCGACAGGGTCGGCGAAAAACTGTTTTTT. Translating it yields CASNQADRVGEKLFF.

This clonotype was picked up many times. The chain combines TRBV4-1 with TRBJ2-7; no clear D. Germline V gene sequence: CDR1 MGHRA, CDR2 YSYEKL. The length of the CDR3 is 13 residues. V gave up 1 base and J gave up 3 bases, with 7 bases separating them. CDR3 sequence (DNA): TGCGCCAGCAGCCAAGGGAATAACTACGAGCAGTACTTC. This codes for CASSQGNNYEQYF.

The rearrangement joins TRBV12-3 or TRBV12-4 to TRBJ2-1; D gene uncertain. V dropped 7 bases and J dropped 4 bases, with 11 bases sitting between them. This CDR3 contains 13 residues. The DNA for the CDR3 is TGTGCCAGCACCGACCCAGTTTACAATGAGCAGTTCTTC. It codes for CASTDPVYNEQFF.

This clonotype was observed a handful of times. The chain is built from TRBV27 and TRBJ2-3; D is ambiguous. The V end lost 5 bases, the J end lost 1 base, and 13 bases lay between the germline ends. Germline CDR1 is MNHEY and CDR2 is SMNVEV (reference sequence). There are 15 residues in the CDR3. The DNA for the CDR3 is TGTGCCAGCAGTCCGACGCTTGGAGGCACAGATACGCAGTATTTT. Its protein is CASSPTLGGTDTQYF.

This clonotype showed up just a few times. The V gene is TRBV9, the J gene TRBJ1-2; tentatively, D is TRBD1 (6 bases). The CDR3 has 17 amino acids. With 3 bases removed from V and 1 base from J, the gap between germline ends came to 19 bases. Germline CDR1 reads SGDLS; CDR2 reads YYNGEE. The chain's CDR3 is CASSGRGDGNVNYGYTF. DNA of the CDR3: TGTGCCAGCAGCGGGAGGGGGGACGGAAACGTTAACTATGGCTACACCTTC.